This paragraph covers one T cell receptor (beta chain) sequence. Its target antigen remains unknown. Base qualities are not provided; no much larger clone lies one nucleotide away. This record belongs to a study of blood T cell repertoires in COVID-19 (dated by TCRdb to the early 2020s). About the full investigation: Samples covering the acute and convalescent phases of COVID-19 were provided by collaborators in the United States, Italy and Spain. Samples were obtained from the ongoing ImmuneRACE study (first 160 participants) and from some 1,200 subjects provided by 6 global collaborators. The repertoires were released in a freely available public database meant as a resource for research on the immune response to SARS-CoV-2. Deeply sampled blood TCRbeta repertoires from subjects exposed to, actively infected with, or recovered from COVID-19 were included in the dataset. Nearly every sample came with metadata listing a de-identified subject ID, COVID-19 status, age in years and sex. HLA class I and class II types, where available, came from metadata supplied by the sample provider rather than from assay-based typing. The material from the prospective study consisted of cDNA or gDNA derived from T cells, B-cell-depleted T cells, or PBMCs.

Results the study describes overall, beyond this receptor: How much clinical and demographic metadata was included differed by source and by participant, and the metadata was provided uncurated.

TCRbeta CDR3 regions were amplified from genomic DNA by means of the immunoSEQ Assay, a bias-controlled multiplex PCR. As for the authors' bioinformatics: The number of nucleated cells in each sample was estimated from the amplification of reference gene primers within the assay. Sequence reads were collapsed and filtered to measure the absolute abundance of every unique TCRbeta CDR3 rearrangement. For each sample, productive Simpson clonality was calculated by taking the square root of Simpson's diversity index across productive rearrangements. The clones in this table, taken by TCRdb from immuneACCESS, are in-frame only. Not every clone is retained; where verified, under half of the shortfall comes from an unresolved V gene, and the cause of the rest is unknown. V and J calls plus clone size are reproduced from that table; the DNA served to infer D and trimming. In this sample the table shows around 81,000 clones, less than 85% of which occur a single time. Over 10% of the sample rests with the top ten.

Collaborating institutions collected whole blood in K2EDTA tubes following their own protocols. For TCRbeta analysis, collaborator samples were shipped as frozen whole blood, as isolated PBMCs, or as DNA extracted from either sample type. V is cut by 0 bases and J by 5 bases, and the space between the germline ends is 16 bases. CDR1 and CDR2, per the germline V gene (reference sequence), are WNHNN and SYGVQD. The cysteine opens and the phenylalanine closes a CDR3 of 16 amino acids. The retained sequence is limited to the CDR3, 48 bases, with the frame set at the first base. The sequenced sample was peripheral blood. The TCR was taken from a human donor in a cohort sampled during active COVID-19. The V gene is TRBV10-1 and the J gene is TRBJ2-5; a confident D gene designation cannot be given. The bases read TGCGCCAGCAGTGAGTCCCGGCTCCCGACCGGGGAGACCCAGTACTTC. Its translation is CASSESRLPTGETQYF.